These 21 T cell receptor beta chains were sequenced from one sample in a study of CD8 T cells in ankylosing spondylitis. No antigen has been identified for these receptors. Whole-study results and caveats: A TCR beta motif made of several highly homologous variants seemed typical of ankylosing spondylitis blood.

MiXCR, applied by TCRdb to the 5' RACE reads, yields one record per CDR3 protein. The sample carries fewer than 400,000 distinct CDR3 sequences, more than 20% recorded once. The sequenced material came from blood, either unsorted or a sorted T cell fraction (not recorded which). These receptors all come from a male donor with ankylosing spondylitis.

V usage is TRBV5-1 and J usage is TRBJ2-3, with D perhaps matching TRBD1 or TRBD2 (5 bases each). This CDR3 spans 13 amino acids. The V end lost 5 bases, the J end lost 6 bases, and 13 bases lay between the germline ends. Germline loops: CDR1 SGHRS, CDR2 YFSETQ. The CDR3 sequence: CASRPGTTDTQYF. CDR3 DNA sequence: TGCGCCAGCAGACCCGGGACGACGGATACGCAGTATTTT.

This clonotype was picked up a small number of times. The V and J genes are TRBV20-1 and TRBJ2-4; D might be TRBD1 (5 bases). The CDR3 contains 12 residues. From germline, CDR1 is DFQATT and CDR2 SNEGSKA (reference sequence). V was cut by 5 bases and J by 6 bases, with 11 bases left in between. The CDR3 sequence: CSAYQGTNIQYF. The CDR3 DNA is TGCAGTGCTTATCAGGGTACAAACATTCAGTACTTC.

This clonotype has a count of ten or more. The V gene is TRBV5-1, the J gene TRBJ2-3, with 12 bases aligning to TRBD2. The CDR3 has 16 residues. Trimming cost V 1 base and J 4 bases; bases outside gene matches: 4. Per the germline V gene, CDR1 is SGHRS and CDR2 is YFSETQ. CDR3 nucleotides: TGCGCCAGCAGCTTGACTAGCGGGAGGAGGGCAGATACGCAGTATTTT. Translated, it gives CASSLTSGRRADTQYF.

This clonotype has a handful of counts. The chain couples TRBV6-1 to TRBJ2-1; D possibly corresponds to TRBD1 (5 bases). The germline CDR1 and CDR2 sequences are MNHNS and SASEGT. The CDR3 is 14 residues long. V was trimmed by 4 bases and J by 6 bases, leaving 13 bases between them. CDR3 sequence (DNA): TGTGCCAGCAGTGGAAGGCAGGGAATCAATGAGCAGTTCTTC. As protein: CASSGRQGINEQFF.

This clonotype was recorded a few times. The rearrangement uses TRBV27 and TRBJ1-5, with D unresolved. Trimming took 3 bases from V and 2 from J, leaving 17 bases between them. The CDR3 extends over 17 amino acids. Germline assignment: CDR1 MNHEY and CDR2 SMNVEV (reference sequence). The CDR3 bases are TGTGCCAGCAGTTTGGTTGGTCGAGGGAGAGGCAATCAGCCCCAGCATTTT. Translated: CASSLVGRGRGNQPQHF.

The V gene is TRBV12-3 or TRBV12-4, the J gene TRBJ1-6; 7 bases map to TRBD1. This CDR3 contains 14 residues. The trim removed 6 bases at V and 10 bases at J, leaving 9 bases unmatched. As DNA, the CDR3 is TGTGCCAGCAGCCTACAGGGGCTGGTGTCACCCCTCCACTTT. Amino acids: CASSLQGLVSPLHF.

The V call is TRBV7-2, the J call TRBJ1-1; no clear D. The V end lost 4 bases, the J end lost 10 bases, and 16 bases lay between the germline ends. Germline V gives CDR1 SGHTA, CDR2 FQGNSA. The CDR3 totals 13 residues. The DNA for the CDR3 is TGTGCCAGCAGCTCGCAGACCCCGGGTAGAGCTTTCTTT. It encodes CASSSQTPGRAFF.

The V call is TRBV19, the J call TRBJ2-7, with 10 bases matching TRBD1. The V gene's germline CDR1 is LNHDA and CDR2 SQIVND (reference sequence). CDR3 size: 16 residues. After removal of 4 bases from V and 3 bases from J, the junction contained 9 bases not matched to a gene. As DNA, the CDR3 is TGTGCCAGTAGTACGTATTCCGGGACAGGGGACTACGAGCAGTACTTC. Amino acids: CASSTYSGTGDYEQYF.

The chain uses TRBV28 and TRBJ1-2; TRBD1 might be the D (6 bases). CDR1 MDHEN and CDR2 SYDVKM come from the germline V gene. CDR3 size: 16 residues. V was cut by 5 bases and J by 4 bases, with 20 bases left in between. CDR3 in DNA: TGTGCCAGCAGTCCTACTTTGGTTTCCAGGGGCTATGGCTACACCTTC. The encoded protein is CASSPTLVSRGYGYTF.

Ten or more counts support this clonotype. Relative to the germline gene, one junction end is altered; a read error may explain this. V usage is TRBV6-2 or TRBV6-3 and J usage is TRBJ2-7; a possible D gene is TRBD1 (6 bases). Germline V CDR1 and CDR2: MNHEY, SVGEGT. The length of the CDR3 is 12 residues. The CDR3: CASRDSYYAQYF. In DNA, the CDR3 is TGTGCCAGCAGGGACAGCTACTACGCGCAGTACTTC.

The sample holds a few counts of this clonotype. The CDR3 nucleotides are TGTGCCAGCAATCCCCCGGGCTACAATGAGCAGTTCTTC. It encodes CASNPPGYNEQFF. The rearrangement uses TRBV25-1 and TRBJ2-1; D is ambiguous. With 7 bases removed from V and 3 bases from J, the gap between germline ends came to 10 bases. The CDR3 is 13 residues long. Germline V lookup: CDR1 MGHDK, CDR2 SYGVNS.

This chain connects TRBV11-2 to TRBJ2-1, with TRBD2 matching 11 bases. Trimming cost V 1 base and J 6 bases; bases outside gene matches: 5. The CDR3 loop spans 16 amino acids. The germline V gene encodes CDR1 SGHAT and CDR2 FQNNGV. CDR3: CASSLGASGRFNEQFF. The CDR3 DNA sequence: TGTGCCAGCAGCTTAGGGGCTAGCGGGAGGTTCAATGAGCAGTTCTTC.

The rearrangement joins TRBV20-1 to TRBJ2-5; D gene ambiguous. Trimming removed 2 bases from V and 2 bases from J, with 15 bases in between. The CDR3 has 15 amino acids. Germline V gene data show CDR1 as DFQATT and CDR2 as SNEGSKA (reference sequence). As DNA, the CDR3 is TGCAGTGCTAGAAGGCTCAGTATGAGACAAGAGACCCAGTACTTC. Its protein is CSARRLSMRQETQYF.

The table lists this clonotype with a few counts. V usage is TRBV5-6 and J usage is TRBJ2-2; D is perhaps TRBD1 (6 bases). This CDR3 contains 18 residues. Per the germline V gene, CDR1 is SGHDT and CDR2 is YYEEEE. V was pared by 0 bases and J by 4 bases, with 19 bases between. CDR3: CASSLAFRQARSTGELFF. The CDR3 nucleotides are TGTGCCAGCAGCTTGGCCTTCCGACAGGCCCGTTCCACCGGGGAGCTGTTTTTT.

The table lists this clonotype with a few counts. The J gene is TRBJ2-7, the V gene TRBV27, with TRBD2 as a possible D gene (5 bases). The CDR3 extends over 14 amino acids. Germline CDR1 MNHEY, CDR2 SMNVEV (reference sequence). The V gene lost 6 bases and the J gene lost 3 bases, with 15 bases spanning the gap. In nucleotides, the CDR3 is TGTGCCAGCAGCCGCCAGGACTCCCGCTACGAGCAGTACTTC. Its translation is CASSRQDSRYEQYF.

This clonotype has more than one count but fewer than ten. The chain employs TRBV5-1 and TRBJ2-5, with 10 nucleotides matching TRBD2. The junction had 4 bases not matched to a gene; V was cut back by 0 bases and J by 2 bases. The CDR3 consists of 16 residues. The germline CDR1 and CDR2 sequences are SGHRS and YFSETQ. The CDR3 DNA reads TGCGCCAGCAGCTTGGATGCTAGCGGGGGACAAGAGACCCAGTACTTC. Amino acid sequence: CASSLDASGGQETQYF.

This clonotype turned up a few times. V usage is TRBV5-1 and J usage is TRBJ2-1; 12 bases map to TRBD2. In germline, CDR1 is SGHRS, CDR2 YFSETQ. The CDR3 is 15 residues long. With 4 bases clipped from V and 8 bases from J, the junction kept 7 bases outside the gene matches. The CDR3 nucleotides are TGCGCCAGCAGCAGGACTAGCGGGACTACGGATGAGCAGTTCTTC. It codes for CASSRTSGTTDEQFF.

This clonotype was detected many times. The chain is built from TRBV5-5 and TRBJ1-1; 9 nucleotides line up with TRBD1. V lost 2 bases and J lost 5; bases outside the gene matches: 7. The CDR3 runs 15 residues. Germline V gene data show CDR1 as SGHKS and CDR2 as YYEKEE (reference sequence). This chain's CDR3 is CASSFADRGRTEAFF. In DNA form, the CDR3 reads TGTGCCAGCAGCTTCGCGGACAGGGGCAGGACTGAAGCTTTCTTT.

This clonotype was detected only a few times. The rearrangement uses TRBV24-1 and TRBJ2-2, with a weak D call TRBD2 (5 bases). Germline CDR1 and CDR2: KGHDR and SFDVKD. The V and J ends lost 6 bases and 2 bases respectively, with 9 bases between them. The CDR3 has 14 residues. CDR3 in amino acids: CATSQAENTGELFF. In nucleotides, the CDR3 is TGTGCCACCAGTCAAGCGGAAAACACCGGGGAGCTGTTTTTT.

V gene TRBV2 combines with J gene TRBJ2-5; either TRBD1 or TRBD2 may supply D (5 bases each). The V end lost 5 bases, the J end lost 7 bases, and 14 bases lay between the germline ends. The germline V gene encodes CDR1 SNHLY and CDR2 FYNNEI. The CDR3 runs to 13 residues. The DNA of the CDR3 is TGTGCCAGCAGTTTGGGGGACGCCGGGACCCAGTACTTC. Protein: CASSLGDAGTQYF.

This clonotype was seen repeatedly, ten times or more. The chain links TRBV20-1 to TRBJ1-5; D not resolved. The germline CDR1 and CDR2 sequences are DFQATT and SNEGSKA (reference sequence). The CDR3 extends over 14 amino acids. V was clipped by 3 bases and J by 0 bases, with 9 bases between them. CDR3 sequence reads: CSASLGYSNQPQHF. The CDR3 nucleotides read TGCAGTGCTAGTCTGGGATATAGCAATCAGCCCCAGCATTTT.